This TCR beta chain was obtained from a study of T cells in Graves' hyperthyroidism and ophthalmopathy. The table lists this clonotype with many counts. Antigen: not known. Amplified regions were TCR beta CDR3 sequences from RNA transcripts. RT-PCR in the first round (using the HTBI primer set) targeted the TCR CDR3. TCRdb processed the multiplex PCR reads anew with MiXCR; each CDR3 protein has one entry. Of approximately 300,000 distinct CDR3 sequences listed, around 15% are singletons. Study results and caveats: Clonotypes that were expanded in thyroid above 0.001 mostly appeared in blood too.

Sequencing was performed on blood. The clonotype was recovered from an older woman with Graves' ophthalmopathy.

Here the CDR3 reads CASSLGQDILSYEQYF. CDR3 sequence (DNA): TGTGCCAGCAGTTTGGGGCAGGACATACTCTCCTACGAGCAGTACTTC. The rearrangement joins TRBV12-3 or TRBV12-4 to TRBJ2-7, with a tentative D call TRBD1 (5 bases). V dropped 3 bases and J dropped 0 bases, with 15 bases sitting between them. This CDR3 has 16 amino acids.